Listed below are T cell receptor beta chains from one sample, sequenced in a study of T cells in Graves' hyperthyroidism and ophthalmopathy. From the multiplex PCR reads, TCRdb called clonotypes with MiXCR, one entry per CDR3 protein. The top ten hold over 25% of the sample, which has about half a million distinct CDR3 sequences, about 16% seen once. The source material was blood. These receptors came from a woman aged 25-40 years with Graves' ophthalmopathy. Both conserved end residues are part of each CDR3. D genes are given only for firm matches. Expanded clones get a size class; other rows say once, few or many, or leave the size out.

j_gene: TRBJ1-4
d_gene: TRBD1
abundance: few
v_gene: TRBV6-1
CDR3aa: CASEGTDNEKLFF
CDR3nt: TGTGCCAGCGAGGGGACAGACAATGAAAAACTGTTTTTT

j_gene: TRBJ2-3
d_gene: -
abundance: many
v_gene: TRBV28
CDR3aa: CASSSTFFRRSSTDTQYF
CDR3nt: TGTGCCAGCAGTTCCACCTTTTTTCGTCGTAGTAGCACAGATACGCAGTATTTT

j_gene: TRBJ2-2
d_gene: TRBD2
abundance: -
v_gene: TRBV2
CDR3aa: CASVAGGPFSGELFF
CDR3nt: TGTGCCAGCGTGGCGGGAGGACCGTTCAGCGGGGAGCTGTTTTTT

j_gene: TRBJ2-5
d_gene: -
abundance: many
v_gene: TRBV20-1
CDR3aa: CSARRVHQETQYF
CDR3nt: TGCAGTGCTAGACGCGTACACCAAGAGACCCAGTACTTC

j_gene: TRBJ2-1
d_gene: TRBD2
abundance: many
v_gene: TRBV2
CDR3aa: CASSERLAGVLAKGDNEQFF
CDR3nt: TGTGCCAGCAGTGAAAGACTAGCGGGAGTCCTTGCGAAAGGGGACAATGAGCAGTTCTTC

j_gene: TRBJ1-3
d_gene: -
abundance: -
v_gene: TRBV5-1
CDR3aa: CASSLEGVSGNTIYF
CDR3nt: TGCGCCAGCAGCTTGGAGGGGGTCTCTGGAAACACCATATATTTT

j_gene: TRBJ2-1
d_gene: -
abundance: many
v_gene: TRBV6-2/TRBV6-3
CDR3aa: CASSYAGYSGVNEQFF
CDR3nt: TGTGCCAGCAGTTACGCGGGCTACTCAGGCGTTAATGAGCAGTTCTTC

j_gene: TRBJ1-1
d_gene: -
abundance: few
v_gene: TRBV29-1
CDR3aa: CSAPGGGLNTEAFF
CDR3nt: TGCAGCGCCCCCGGGGGGGGTTTAAACACTGAAGCTTTCTTT

j_gene: TRBJ1-2
d_gene: -
abundance: few
v_gene: TRBV5-8
CDR3aa: CASSFFTQISNYGYTF
CDR3nt: TGTGCCAGCAGCTTTTTCACGCAGATCTCTAACTATGGCTACACCTTC

j_gene: TRBJ2-1
d_gene: -
abundance: many
v_gene: TRBV3-1
CDR3aa: CASSLTYNEQFF
CDR3nt: TGTGCCAGCAGCCTTACTTACAATGAGCAGTTCTTC

j_gene: TRBJ1-6
d_gene: -
abundance: few
v_gene: TRBV15
CDR3aa: CATSSRTPGSPLHF
CDR3nt: TGTGCCACCAGCAGCAGGACACCGGGGTCACCCCTCCACTTT

j_gene: TRBJ2-1
d_gene: TRBD2
abundance: -
v_gene: TRBV20-1
CDR3aa: CSARAEQRGGNEQFF
CDR3nt: TGCAGTGCTAGAGCGGAGCAGCGGGGGGGCAATGAGCAGTTCTTC

j_gene: TRBJ2-7
d_gene: TRBD2
abundance: many
v_gene: TRBV15
CDR3aa: CATLLAGGYEQYF
CDR3nt: TGTGCCACATTACTAGCGGGAGGTTACGAGCAGTACTTC

j_gene: TRBJ1-2
d_gene: TRBD1
abundance: many
v_gene: TRBV6-1
CDR3aa: CASSRTPGTEYGYTF
CDR3nt: TGTGCCAGCAGTAGAACCCCCGGGACAGAGTATGGCTACACCTTC

j_gene: TRBJ2-7
d_gene: -
abundance: -
v_gene: TRBV6-5
CDR3aa: CASSYSGIPYEQYF
CDR3nt: TGTGCCAGCAGTTACTCAGGCATACCCTACGAGCAGTACTTC

j_gene: TRBJ2-3
d_gene: TRBD2
abundance: many
v_gene: TRBV20-1
CDR3aa: CSASLGLAGVGSTDTQYF
CDR3nt: TGCAGTGCTAGTTTGGGACTAGCGGGAGTAGGGAGCACAGATACGCAGTATTTT

j_gene: TRBJ2-1
d_gene: -
abundance: many
v_gene: TRBV5-1
CDR3aa: CASSHRGRGNNEQFF
CDR3nt: TGCGCCAGCAGCCATAGGGGCAGAGGGAACAATGAGCAGTTCTTC

j_gene: TRBJ2-5
d_gene: TRBD1
abundance: many
v_gene: TRBV7-2
CDR3aa: CASSRDRADETQYF
CDR3nt: TGTGCCAGCAGCCGGGACAGGGCGGATGAGACCCAGTACTTC

j_gene: TRBJ2-1
d_gene: -
abundance: few
v_gene: TRBV7-2
CDR3aa: CASSSRQPGNNEQFF
CDR3nt: TGTGCCAGCAGCTCCCGACAGCCAGGTAACAATGAGCAGTTCTTC

j_gene: TRBJ2-2
d_gene: -
abundance: many
v_gene: TRBV2
CDR3aa: CASSVPGELFF
CDR3nt: TGTGCCAGCAGTGTCCCCGGGGAGCTGTTTTTT

j_gene: TRBJ1-5
d_gene: -
abundance: many
v_gene: TRBV19
CDR3aa: CASSIGVRNQPQHF
CDR3nt: TGTGCCAGTAGTATTGGGGTACGCAATCAGCCCCAGCATTTT

j_gene: TRBJ2-1
d_gene: TRBD2
abundance: many
v_gene: TRBV11-2
CDR3aa: CASSSGLAILGEQFF
CDR3nt: TGTGCCAGCAGCTCGGGACTAGCGATCTTAGGTGAGCAGTTCTTC

j_gene: TRBJ1-1
d_gene: TRBD1
abundance: many
v_gene: TRBV7-3
CDR3aa: CASSLTGLSPQAFF
CDR3nt: TGTGCCAGCAGCTTGACAGGGCTATCGCCCCAAGCTTTCTTT

j_gene: TRBJ1-5
d_gene: TRBD1
abundance: -
v_gene: TRBV20-1
CDR3aa: CSARDREGNQPQHF
CDR3nt: TGCAGTGCTCGGGACAGGGAGGGCAATCAGCCCCAGCATTTT

j_gene: TRBJ2-7
d_gene: TRBD1
abundance: -
v_gene: TRBV9
CDR3aa: CASSEAGGAGEQYF
CDR3nt: TGTGCCAGCAGCGAGGCAGGGGGCGCGGGGGAGCAGTACTTC

j_gene: TRBJ2-5
d_gene: -
abundance: many
v_gene: TRBV2
CDR3aa: CASSLLGLETQYF
CDR3nt: TGTGCCAGCAGCCTCCTGGGACTGGAGACCCAGTACTTC

j_gene: TRBJ2-2
d_gene: TRBD2
abundance: -
v_gene: TRBV15
CDR3aa: CATSVRLAGGGWDTGELFF
CDR3nt: TGTGCCACCAGCGTAAGACTAGCGGGAGGAGGATGGGACACCGGGGAGCTGTTTTTT

j_gene: TRBJ2-1
d_gene: -
abundance: few
v_gene: TRBV20-1
CDR3aa: CSATKPAPNEQFF
CDR3nt: TGCAGTGCTACTAAACCGGCCCCCAATGAGCAGTTCTTC

j_gene: TRBJ2-2
d_gene: -
abundance: -
v_gene: TRBV10-3
CDR3aa: CAISERAGELFF
CDR3nt: TGTGCCATCAGCGAGCGGGCCGGGGAGCTGTTTTTT

j_gene: TRBJ2-1
d_gene: -
abundance: few
v_gene: TRBV4-2
CDR3aa: CASSQEDGRSYNEQFF
CDR3nt: TGTGCCAGCAGCCAAGAGGACGGGAGATCCTACAATGAGCAGTTCTTC

j_gene: TRBJ2-5
d_gene: -
abundance: -
v_gene: TRBV4-3
CDR3aa: CASSQGLGFEETQYF
CDR3nt: TGCGCCAGCAGCCAAGGGTTAGGTTTTGAAGAGACCCAGTACTTC

j_gene: TRBJ1-5
d_gene: -
abundance: few
v_gene: TRBV20-1
CDR3aa: CSAIYQGPQHF
CDR3nt: TGCAGTGCAATCTACCAGGGGCCCCAGCATTTT

j_gene: TRBJ2-7
d_gene: TRBD1
abundance: few
v_gene: TRBV6-5
CDR3aa: CASSYWTGDSYYEQYF
CDR3nt: TGTGCCAGCAGTTACTGGACAGGGGACTCCTACTACGAGCAGTACTTC

j_gene: TRBJ1-2
d_gene: -
abundance: many
v_gene: TRBV2
CDR3aa: CASIRGGTSNYGYTF
CDR3nt: TGTGCCAGCATCCGGGGAGGGACTTCTAACTATGGCTACACCTTC

j_gene: TRBJ2-5
d_gene: TRBD1
abundance: many
v_gene: TRBV29-1
CDR3aa: CSVGPTGRQETQYF
CDR3nt: TGCAGCGTTGGCCCGACAGGGCGGCAAGAGACCCAGTACTTC

j_gene: TRBJ2-3
d_gene: TRBD1
abundance: many
v_gene: TRBV7-2
CDR3aa: CASSLGWGQGATDTQYF
CDR3nt: TGTGCCAGCAGCTTAGGGTGGGGACAGGGGGCTACAGATACGCAGTATTTT

j_gene: TRBJ2-5
d_gene: TRBD2
abundance: many
v_gene: TRBV20-1
CDR3aa: CSADGGETQYF
CDR3nt: TGCAGTGCGGACGGGGGGGAGACCCAGTACTTC

j_gene: TRBJ1-4
d_gene: -
abundance: many
v_gene: TRBV6-2/TRBV6-3
CDR3aa: CASKNRNEKLFF
CDR3nt: TGTGCCAGCAAGAACAGGAATGAAAAACTGTTTTTT

j_gene: TRBJ2-7
d_gene: TRBD2
abundance: few
v_gene: TRBV10-2
CDR3aa: CASSGTSGNSYEQYF
CDR3nt: TGCGCCAGCAGTGGGACTAGCGGTAACTCCTACGAGCAGTACTTC

j_gene: TRBJ2-2
d_gene: -
abundance: -
v_gene: TRBV24-1
CDR3aa: CATSDLKGSGELFF
CDR3nt: TGTGCCACCAGTGATTTGAAGGGGTCCGGGGAGCTGTTTTTT

j_gene: TRBJ2-1
d_gene: TRBD2
abundance: many
v_gene: TRBV7-9
CDR3aa: CASSWASGSSNEQFF
CDR3nt: TGTGCCAGCAGCTGGGCTAGCGGGAGCAGCAATGAGCAGTTCTTC

j_gene: TRBJ1-1
d_gene: -
abundance: many
v_gene: TRBV20-1
CDR3aa: CSAGRSGLNTEAFF
CDR3nt: TGCAGTGCTGGCAGATCGGGTTTGAACACTGAAGCTTTCTTT